These 32 T cell receptor beta chains originate from one sample sequenced in a study of blood T cell repertoires in COVID-19. TCRdb keeps only in-frame clones here, not all; method: immunoSEQ multiplex PCR. This table has 310,000 or so clones, around 87% appearing once. Sample: PBMCs or T cells enriched from blood (not recorded which). Every receptor here comes from a woman between 18 and 29 years old with acute COVID-19.

This chain joins TRBV6-5 and TRBJ2-1; a weak D match, TRBD2 (6 bases). CDR3 length: 14 residues. Per the germline V gene, CDR1 is MNHEY and CDR2 is SVGAGI. V was clipped by 8 bases and J by 2 bases, with 13 bases between them. The CDR3 nucleotides read TGTGCCAGCGGCCGGGGGTTCGCCTACAATGAGCAGTTCTTC. Translation gives CASGRGFAYNEQFF.

The chain uses TRBV7-3 and TRBJ2-1; D possibly corresponds to TRBD1 (6 bases). Trimming pared 4 bases from V and 2 bases from J, leaving 15 bases between. The germline V gene has CDR1 SGHTA and CDR2 FQGTGA. The CDR3 loop spans 16 amino acids. DNA of the CDR3: TGTGCCAGCAGCTCGGGACACCTTAACGCCTACAATGAGCAGTTCTTC. Protein sequence: CASSSGHLNAYNEQFF.

J is TRBJ1-5 and V is TRBV7-2, with TRBD1 identical over 11 bases. V shed 5 bases and J 9 bases; nucleotides not matched to a gene: 9. Germline assignment: CDR1 SGHTA and CDR2 FQGNSA. The CDR3 is 15 amino acids. This CDR3 is CASSRRDRGSWPQHF. The CDR3 nucleotides are TGTGCCAGCAGCCGCCGGGACAGGGGGAGTTGGCCCCAGCATTTT.

J is TRBJ2-1 and V is TRBV21-1; no check of the table's D call, TRBD1, against the DNA was made. TRBV21-1 is an annotated pseudogene. The CDR3 length is 23 residues. CDR3 sequence: CASSKSSDRVGLTLHASYNGQFF. The CDR3 DNA reads as TGTGCCAGCAGCAAAAGCTCGGACAGGGTCGGACTAACCCTACATGCTAGTTACAATGGGCAGTTCTTC.

The chain recombines TRBV3-1 (or the pseudogene TRBV3-2) with TRBJ1-3; perhaps TRBD1 as D (5 bases). The CDR3 runs 16 residues. V was trimmed by 0 bases and J by 1 base, leaving 10 bases between them. Germline CDR1 reads LGHDT; CDR2 reads YNNKEL (reference sequence). Here the CDR3 reads CASSQDARASGNTIYF. The CDR3 coding sequence is TGTGCCAGCAGCCAAGATGCCAGGGCGTCTGGAAACACCATATATTTT.

The V and J genes are TRBV27 and TRBJ2-1; perhaps TRBD1 as D (5 bases). CDR1 is MNHEY and CDR2 is SMNVEV in the germline V gene (reference sequence). CDR3 length equals 18 residues. The V end lost 6 bases, the J end lost 0 bases, and 21 bases lay between the germline ends. The CDR3 sequence: CASRPGLVGHSSYNEQFF. DNA for the CDR3: TGTGCCAGCAGACCCGGCCTTGTAGGACACAGCTCCTACAATGAGCAGTTCTTC.

The V gene is TRBV5-1, the J gene TRBJ1-1; possible D gene TRBD1, 5 bases. The CDR3 has 13 residues. Germline V gene sequence: CDR1 SGHRS, CDR2 YFSETQ. V lost 1 base to trimming and J lost 7 bases, with 11 bases between them. CDR3 loop: CASSLSRDHEAFF. The CDR3 nucleotides are TGCGCCAGCAGCTTGAGCAGGGATCATGAAGCTTTCTTT.

As DNA, the CDR3 is TGTGCCAGCAGCCCCGGGGGGTTCCCAGGGGGGGAGCTGTTTTTT. Its translation is CASSPGGFPGGELFF. The chain uses TRBV9 and TRBJ2-2; 7 bases agree with TRBD2. The ends lost 4 bases at V and 8 bases at J; junction bases unmatched: 11. The length of the CDR3 is 15 residues. CDR1 and CDR2 (germline): SGDLS, YYNGEE.

The CDR3 sequence is CASSIQQGTYNEQFF. Written as DNA, the CDR3 is TGTGCCAGTAGTATTCAACAGGGAACATACAATGAGCAGTTCTTC. V is TRBV19 and J is TRBJ2-1, with D maybe TRBD1 (6 bases). Looked up from germline, CDR1 is LNHDA and CDR2 is SQIVND (reference sequence). The CDR3 totals 15 residues. V lost 3 bases to trimming and J lost 4 bases, with 13 bases between them. The full variable domain, in which reference TRBV19 and TRBJ2-1 provide the parts outside the CDR3, is DGGITQSPKYLFRKEGQNVTLSCEQNLNHDAMYWYRQDPGQGLRLIYYSQIVNDFQKGDIAEGYSVSREKKESFPLTVTSAQKNPTAFYLCASSIQQGTYNEQFFGPGTRLTVL.

This sequence joins TRBV4-1 and TRBJ2-2; perhaps TRBD1 as D (6 bases). The CDR3 contains 14 residues. V was pared by 5 bases and J by 5 bases, with 12 bases between. Germline assignment: CDR1 MGHRA and CDR2 YSYEKL. The CDR3 sequence is CASSTRGGTGELFF. CDR3 DNA sequence: TGCGCCAGCAGCACCCGAGGGGGAACCGGGGAGCTGTTTTTT.

The V and J genes are TRBV7-9 and TRBJ1-2; D uncertain. The germline V gene encodes CDR1 SEHNR and CDR2 FQNEAQ (reference sequence). The V gene lost 5 bases and the J gene lost 0 bases, with 22 bases spanning the gap. The CDR3 has 18 amino acids. CDR3 protein: CASSNPHRSGGSNYGYTF. CDR3 in DNA: TGTGCCAGCAGCAACCCGCACCGGTCCGGCGGATCTAACTATGGCTACACCTTC.

The chain couples TRBV4-1 to TRBJ1-5; no reliable D call. Per the germline V gene, CDR1 is MGHRA and CDR2 is YSYEKL. Trimming removed 4 bases at V and 5 bases at J, with 9 bases between. The CDR3 contains 13 residues. This CDR3 reads CASSLRRDQPQHF. DNA of the CDR3: TGCGCCAGCAGCCTAAGGAGGGATCAGCCCCAGCATTTT.

The chain joins TRBV5-4 to TRBJ2-7; D remains ambiguous. The CDR3 is made up of 13 amino acids. The germline gives CDR1 SGHNT, CDR2 YYREEE (reference sequence). The V end lost 0 bases, the J end lost 2 bases, and 6 bases lay between the germline ends. The CDR3 loop reads CASSLGPPYEQYF. The CDR3 bases are TGTGCCAGCAGCTTGGGGCCCCCCTACGAGCAGTACTTC.

V gene TRBV19 combines with J gene TRBJ2-1; 9 bases map to TRBD2. Germline CDR1 and CDR2: LNHDA and SQIVND (reference sequence). The CDR3 spans 14 residues. J gave up 15 bases and V 0 bases, and 9 bases lay outside the gene matches. CDR3 residues: CASSIDLSGRRVFF. CDR3 in DNA: TGTGCCAGTAGTATAGATCTGAGCGGGAGGAGGGTGTTCTTC.

The CDR3: CAISLGGGPKEQYF. Here the CDR3 DNA reads TGTGCCATCAGTCTTGGGGGAGGGCCGAAAGAGCAGTACTTC. The V call is TRBV10-3, the J call TRBJ2-7, with 7 bases fitting TRBD2. The V segment lost 5 bases and the J segment 7 bases; nucleotides outside the gene matches: 11. CDR1 is ENHRY and CDR2 is SYGVKD in the germline V gene. CDR3 length: 14 residues.

The chain employs TRBV6-5 and TRBJ2-7; weak D call: TRBD2 (5 bases). The germline gives CDR1 MNHEY, CDR2 SVGAGI. Trimming took 0 bases from V and 0 from J, leaving 9 bases between them. This CDR3 is 15 amino acids long. The CDR3 here is CASSYSFGDSYEQYF. As DNA, the CDR3 is TGTGCCAGCAGTTACTCTTTCGGGGACTCCTACGAGCAGTACTTC.

The chain employs TRBV6-6 and TRBJ2-3, with D perhaps matching TRBD2 (5 bases). The CDR3 contains 15 residues. V was pared by 4 bases and J by 1 base, with 12 bases between. CDR1 and CDR2 from the germline V gene are MNHNY and SVGAGI (reference sequence). The CDR3 DNA is TGTGCCAGCAGTTTCCGGGGTAGCGGCACAGATACGCAGTATTTT. This codes for CASSFRGSGTDTQYF.

This clone was detected only a few times. This rearrangement joins TRBV29-1 to TRBJ2-7; 10 bases are a match to TRBD2. With V trimmed by 2 bases and J by 7 bases, 8 bases remained unmatched. Germline CDR1 reads SQVTM; CDR2 reads ANQGSEA. CDR3 size: 14 residues. CDR3 sequence reads: CSVESSGSSREQYF. The DNA for the CDR3 is TGCAGCGTTGAATCTAGCGGGAGCTCTCGGGAGCAGTACTTC.

V gene TRBV6-5 combines with J gene TRBJ1-5; 7 positions match TRBD1. Germline values: CDR1 MNHEY, CDR2 SVGAGI. The CDR3 runs 14 residues. Trimming removed 7 bases from V and 3 bases from J; junction bases left unmatched: 6. In nucleotides, the CDR3 is TGTGCCAGCAACAACAGGGGCCCCAATCAGCCCCAGCATTTT. Amino acids: CASNNRGPNQPQHF.

The chain combines TRBV11-2 with TRBJ1-5; 7 bases align to TRBD1. Germline trimming cut 5 bases from V and 7 bases from J; bases unmatched to any gene: 8. The CDR3 runs to 14 residues. Germline-derived CDR1 and CDR2 are SGHAT and FQNNGV. The CDR3 loop reads CASSRGGGGQPQHF. CDR3 DNA sequence: TGTGCCAGCAGCCGAGGGGGCGGCGGACAGCCCCAGCATTTT.

This sequence joins TRBV6-6 and TRBJ1-5, with TRBD1 as a possible D gene (6 bases). This CDR3 is 14 amino acids long. CDR1 MNHNY and CDR2 SVGAGI come from the germline V gene (reference sequence). V shed 7 bases and J shed 4 bases, with 14 bases lying between them. The chain's CDR3 is CASTEDRLNQPQHF. CDR3 DNA sequence: TGTGCCAGCACCGAGGACAGACTTAATCAGCCCCAGCATTTT.

Here the CDR3 reads CASSQGTGRSIYF. As DNA, the CDR3 is TGTGCCAGCAGCCAAGGGACAGGGCGTTCCATATATTTT. V gene TRBV3-1 (or the pseudogene TRBV3-2) combines with J gene TRBJ1-3; 8 bases line up with TRBD1. The CDR3 is made up of 13 amino acids. V was pared by 1 base and J by 11 bases, with 4 bases of the junction left unmatched. Germline assignment: CDR1 LGHDT and CDR2 YNNKEL (reference sequence).

The chain is built from TRBV4-2 and TRBJ2-1; 8 bases fit TRBD2. Losses at the gene ends were 3 bases for V and 4 bases for J; bases not matched to a gene: 8. CDR1 is LGHNA, CDR2 YNFKEQ, per germline. There are 16 residues in the CDR3. CDR3 loop: CASSHSGTSKYNEQFF. Written as DNA, the CDR3 is TGTGCCAGCAGCCATTCCGGGACTAGTAAATACAATGAGCAGTTCTTC.

Comments on this clone: One junction end does not reproduce the germline sequence, and a read error may be involved. This chain links TRBV4-3 with TRBJ1-4; TRBD1 aligns across 7 bases. This CDR3 contains 19 residues. The V gene's germline CDR1 is LGHNA and CDR2 YSLEER. This chain's CDR3 is CASSQASRGGADQYEKLFF. The CDR3, as DNA: TGCGCCAGCAGTCAAGCAAGCCGAGGGGGCGCGGATCAATATGAAAAACTGTTTTTT.

This chain uses TRBV9 with TRBJ2-5; 7 positions match TRBD1. The CDR3 has 15 residues. V lost 0 bases, J lost 5 bases, and 7 bases stayed unmatched. Per germline, CDR1 SGDLS and CDR2 YYNGEE. In nucleotides, the CDR3 is TGTGCCAGCAGCGTAGGGGGGACAGACTCTGAGACCCAGTACTTC. Translated, it gives CASSVGGTDSETQYF.

The chain joins TRBV6-5 to TRBJ2-3; D not certain. CDR3 size: 14 residues. Looked up from germline, CDR1 is MNHEY and CDR2 is SVGAGI. Trimming removed 3 bases at V and 4 bases at J, with 11 bases between. CDR3 region: CASSYSFGPDTQYF. DNA for the CDR3: TGTGCCAGCAGTTATTCCTTTGGCCCAGATACGCAGTATTTT.

This clone was seen once. The rearrangement links TRBV13 to TRBJ2-1; D gene unclear. Germline V gene data show CDR1 as PRHDT and CDR2 as FYEKMQ (reference sequence). V lost 1 base and J 1 base, leaving 11 bases between the germline ends. This CDR3 is 16 amino acids long. CDR3 loop: CASSLVPVISYNEQFF. As DNA, the CDR3 is TGTGCCAGCAGCTTAGTTCCGGTTATTTCCTACAATGAGCAGTTCTTC.

The V call is TRBV14, the J call TRBJ2-5; 8 bases are shared with TRBD1. The CDR3 spans 18 residues. J lost 7 bases, V lost 2 bases, and 18 bases had no gene match. Per germline, CDR1 SGHDN and CDR2 FVKESK. The chain's CDR3 is CASSQSLGQGRTKRTQYF. In DNA, the CDR3 is TGTGCCAGCAGCCAAAGTCTAGGACAGGGACGAACCAAGAGGACCCAGTACTTC.

The V and J genes are TRBV6-2 or TRBV6-3 and TRBJ2-7; 7 bases agree with TRBD1. Germline values: CDR1 MNHEY, CDR2 SVGEGT. V lost 2 bases, J lost 4 bases, and 2 bases stayed unmatched. The CDR3 runs to 13 residues. CDR3 residues: CASSYRGPYEQYF. In nucleotides, the CDR3 is TGTGCCAGCAGTTACAGGGGGCCATACGAGCAGTACTTC.

This clone was counted between two and nine times. This chain joins TRBV5-1 and TRBJ2-7, with 7 positions matching TRBD2. The CDR3 extends over 16 amino acids. Per germline, CDR1 SGHRS and CDR2 YFSETQ. Germline trimming cut 3 bases from V and 1 base from J; bases unmatched to any gene: 10. The CDR3 region is CASSSSGVAGSYEQYF. In DNA form, the CDR3 reads TGCGCCAGCAGCTCGTCGGGGGTAGCGGGTTCCTACGAGCAGTACTTC. The full variable domain, rest sourced from reference TRBV5-1 and TRBJ2-7, is KAGVTQTPRYLIKTRGQQVTLSCSPISGHRSVSWYQQTPGQGLQFLFEYFSETQRNKGNFPGRFSGRQFSNSRSEMNVSTLELGDSALYLCASSSSGVAGSYEQYFGPGTRLTVT.

The genes are TRBV28 and TRBJ2-5, with TRBD2 matching 11 bases. The CDR3 has 17 amino acids. With V trimmed by 4 bases and J by 2 bases, 9 bases remained unmatched. Germline CDR1 is MDHEN and CDR2 is SYDVKM. As DNA, the CDR3 is TGTGCCAGCAGTTCTCGACTAGCGGGATTCGGGCAAGAGACCCAGTACTTC. This sequence encodes CASSSRLAGFGQETQYF.

V and J are TRBV7-2 and TRBJ1-1, with D possibly being TRBD1 (6 bases). V shed 7 bases and J shed 4 bases, with 16 bases lying between them. The CDR3 sequence is 14 residues long. Germline assignment: CDR1 SGHTA and CDR2 FQGNSA. CDR3 sequence reads: CASTWGGAGTEAFF. The CDR3 DNA is TGTGCCAGCACTTGGGGGGGCGCCGGCACTGAAGCTTTCTTT.